Shown below are 3 T cell receptor beta chains from a single sample sequenced in a study of CD4 and CD8 cells across lung adenocarcinoma regions. MiXCR was run by TCRdb on the PCR reads, yielding one entry per CDR3 protein. This table holds roughly 13,000 distinct CDR3 sequences, approximately 43% found once. The specimen was CD4+ T cells from the center of a lung tumor. Every receptor here comes from a male donor with lung adenocarcinoma. The CD4 and CD8 labels of this study may be unreliable.

On this clonotype: Relative to the germline gene, one junction end is altered; a read error may explain this. The chain recombines TRBV7-3 with TRBJ2-4; D is possibly TRBD1 or TRBD2 (5 bases each). Germline V CDR1 and CDR2: SGHTA, FQGTGA. The CDR3 loop spans 14 amino acids. Here the CDR3 DNA reads TGCGCCGTCACGGGGCTGGCAGCCAAAGATACGCAGTACTTT. Protein product: CAVTGLAAKDTQYF.

This clonotype was counted at least ten times. The chain employs TRBV6-1 and TRBJ2-3; D is ambiguous. Germline V gene sequence: CDR1 MNHNS, CDR2 SASEGT. The CDR3 totals 14 residues. V was shortened by 6 bases and J by 0 bases, with 10 bases between the two germline ends. The CDR3 sequence is CASRRTQSTDTQYF. The CDR3 DNA follows: TGTGCCAGCAGGCGGACCCAAAGCACAGATACGCAGTATTTT.

V and J are TRBV14 and TRBJ2-7, with 7 bases lining up with TRBD2. The V and J ends lost 4 bases and 6 bases, in that order; junction bases with no gene match: 9. The CDR3 runs 14 residues. CDR1 and CDR2 from the germline V gene are SGHDN and FVKESK. The CDR3 here is CASSPRTRVLEQYF. In DNA, the CDR3 is TGTGCCAGCAGCCCGAGGACTAGGGTCCTCGAGCAGTACTTC. Filled out from reference TRBV14 and TRBJ2-7, the complete variable domain reads EAGVTQFPSHSVIEKGQTVTLRCDPISGHDNLYWYRRVMGKEIKFLLHFVKESKQDESGMPNNRFLAERTGGTYSTLKVQPAELEDSGVYFCASSPRTRVLEQYFGPGTRLTVT.